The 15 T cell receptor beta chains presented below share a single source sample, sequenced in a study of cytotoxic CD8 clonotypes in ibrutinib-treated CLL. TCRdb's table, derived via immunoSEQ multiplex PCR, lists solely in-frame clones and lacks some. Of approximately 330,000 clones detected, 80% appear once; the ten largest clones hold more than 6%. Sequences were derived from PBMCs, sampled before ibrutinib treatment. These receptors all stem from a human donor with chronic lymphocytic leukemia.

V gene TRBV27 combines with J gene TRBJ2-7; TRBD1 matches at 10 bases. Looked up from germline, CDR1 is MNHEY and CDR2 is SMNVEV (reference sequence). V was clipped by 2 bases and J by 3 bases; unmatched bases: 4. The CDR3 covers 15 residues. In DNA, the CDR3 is TGTGCCAGCAGTTTAATGGGACAGGGGATCTACGAGCAGTACTTC. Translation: CASSLMGQGIYEQYF.

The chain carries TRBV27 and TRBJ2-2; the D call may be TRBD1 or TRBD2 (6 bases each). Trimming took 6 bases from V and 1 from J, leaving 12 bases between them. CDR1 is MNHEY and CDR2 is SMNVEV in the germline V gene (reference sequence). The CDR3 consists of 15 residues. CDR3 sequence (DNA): TGTGCCAGCAGGGAGGGGACACAGAACACCGGGGAGCTGTTTTTT. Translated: CASREGTQNTGELFF.

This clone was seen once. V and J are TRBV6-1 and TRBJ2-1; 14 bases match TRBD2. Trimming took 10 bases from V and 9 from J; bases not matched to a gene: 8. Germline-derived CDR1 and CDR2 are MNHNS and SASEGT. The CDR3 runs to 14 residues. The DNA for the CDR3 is TGTGCCACAAGACTAGCGGGAGGGCCTAGTGAGCAGTTCTTC. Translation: CATRLAGGPSEQFF.

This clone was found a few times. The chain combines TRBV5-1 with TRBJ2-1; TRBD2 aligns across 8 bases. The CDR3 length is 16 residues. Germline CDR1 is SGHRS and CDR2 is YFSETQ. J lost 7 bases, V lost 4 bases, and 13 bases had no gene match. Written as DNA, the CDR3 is TGCGCCAGCAGCCCAGCGGTCCAGCGGGAGAGAAATGAGCAGTTCTTC. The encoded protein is CASSPAVQRERNEQFF.

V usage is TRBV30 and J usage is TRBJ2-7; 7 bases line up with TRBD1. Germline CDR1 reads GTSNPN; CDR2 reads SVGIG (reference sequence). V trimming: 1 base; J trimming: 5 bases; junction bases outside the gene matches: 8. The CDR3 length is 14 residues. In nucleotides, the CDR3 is TGTGCCTGGAGTGGGGGAACAGGGGCGAACGAGCAGTACTTC. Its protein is CAWSGGTGANEQYF.

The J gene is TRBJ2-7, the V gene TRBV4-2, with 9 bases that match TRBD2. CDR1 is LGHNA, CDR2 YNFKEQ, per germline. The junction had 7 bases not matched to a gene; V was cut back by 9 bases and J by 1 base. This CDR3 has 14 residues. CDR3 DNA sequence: TGTGCCAGACAGCAGCGGGAGGTTTCCTACGAGCAGTACTTC. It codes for CARQQREVSYEQYF.

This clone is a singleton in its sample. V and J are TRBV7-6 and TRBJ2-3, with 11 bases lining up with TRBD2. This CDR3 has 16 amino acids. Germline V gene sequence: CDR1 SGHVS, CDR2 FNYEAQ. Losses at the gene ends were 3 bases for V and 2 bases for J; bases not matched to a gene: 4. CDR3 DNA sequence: TGTGCCAGCAGCTTTCGACTAGCGGGATACACAGATACGCAGTATTTT. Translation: CASSFRLAGYTDTQYF.

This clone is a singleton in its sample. The CDR3: CASTGAGANVLTF. CDR3 nucleotide sequence: TGTGCCAGCACAGGGGCTGGGGCCAACGTCCTGACTTTC. V gene TRBV2 combines with J gene TRBJ2-6, with D perhaps matching TRBD1 (6 bases). Trimming took 7 bases from V and 2 from J, leaving 6 bases between them. This CDR3 has 13 residues. Germline lookup yields CDR1 SNHLY and CDR2 FYNNEI.

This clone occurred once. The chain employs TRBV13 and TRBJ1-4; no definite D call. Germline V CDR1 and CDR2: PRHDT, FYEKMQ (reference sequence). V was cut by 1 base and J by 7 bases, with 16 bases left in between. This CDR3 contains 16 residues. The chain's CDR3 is CASSLASGLRSEKLFF. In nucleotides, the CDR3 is TGTGCCAGCAGCTTAGCCTCGGGATTGCGGAGTGAAAAACTGTTTTTT.

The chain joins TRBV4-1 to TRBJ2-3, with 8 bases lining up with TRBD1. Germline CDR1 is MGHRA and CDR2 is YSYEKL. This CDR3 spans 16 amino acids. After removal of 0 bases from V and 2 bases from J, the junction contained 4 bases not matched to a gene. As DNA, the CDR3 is TGCGCCAGCAGCCAAGATGGGGACAGGTCCACAGATACGCAGTATTTT. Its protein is CASSQDGDRSTDTQYF.

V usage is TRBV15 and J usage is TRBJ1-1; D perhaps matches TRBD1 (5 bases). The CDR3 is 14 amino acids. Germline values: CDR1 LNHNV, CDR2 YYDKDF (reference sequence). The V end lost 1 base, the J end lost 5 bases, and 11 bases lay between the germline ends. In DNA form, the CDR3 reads TGTGCCACCAGCAGAGGAGAGGGGATTACTGAAGCTTTCTTT. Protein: CATSRGEGITEAFF.

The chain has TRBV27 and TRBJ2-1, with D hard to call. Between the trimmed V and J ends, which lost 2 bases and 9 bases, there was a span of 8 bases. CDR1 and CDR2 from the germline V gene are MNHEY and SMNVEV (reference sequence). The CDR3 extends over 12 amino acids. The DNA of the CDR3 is TGTGCCAGCAGTTTAGGGCATGGTGAGCAGTTCTTC. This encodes CASSLGHGEQFF.

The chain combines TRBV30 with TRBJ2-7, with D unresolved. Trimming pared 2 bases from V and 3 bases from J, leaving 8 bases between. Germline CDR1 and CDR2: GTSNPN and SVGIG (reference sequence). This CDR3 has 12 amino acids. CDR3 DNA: TGTGCCTGGAGTCAACCCAGCTACGAGCAGTACTTC. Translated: CAWSQPSYEQYF.

The CDR3 nucleotides are TGTGCCAGCAGCTTTCTCAGCGGGACAGAGAACACCGGGGAGCTGTTTTTT. As protein: CASSFLSGTENTGELFF. V gene TRBV7-9 combines with J gene TRBJ2-2, with D tentatively TRBD1 or TRBD2 (7 bases each). CDR3 size: 17 residues. Trimming left V 3 bases short and J 1 base short, with 15 bases between. Germline V gene sequence: CDR1 SEHNR, CDR2 FQNEAQ (reference sequence).

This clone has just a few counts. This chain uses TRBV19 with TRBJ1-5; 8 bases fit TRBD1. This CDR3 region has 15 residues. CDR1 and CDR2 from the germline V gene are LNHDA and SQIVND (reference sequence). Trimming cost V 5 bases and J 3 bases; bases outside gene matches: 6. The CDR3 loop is CASSFQGAYNQPQHF. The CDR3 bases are TGTGCCAGTAGTTTTCAGGGGGCCTACAATCAGCCCCAGCATTTT.